The clone carrying this T cell receptor beta chain was seen a single time. Its cognate antigen is unknown. The record originates from a study of T cell repertoires in cytomegalovirus infection. TCRdb re-analysed the reads in MiXCR, keeping a single row per CDR3 protein. The sample lists some 900,000 distinct CDR3 sequences; about 31% were seen once. CDR3 length: 13 amino acids. CDR1 is MNHEY and CDR2 is SVGAGI in the germline V gene. V shed 7 bases and J shed 1 base, with 8 bases lying between them. The chain has TRBV6-5 and TRBJ2-1; a possible D gene is TRBD2 (5 bases). This receptor was obtained from a human donor in good health (CMV status not recorded). Some clones in this sample may be carry-over from other donors' samples. The input for sequencing was cultured CD8+ T cells from PBMCs, taken from culture after CMV antigen stimulation. CDR3 loop: CASTGLSYNEQFF. CDR3 sequence (DNA): TGTGCCAGCACGGGATTGTCCTACAATGAGCAGTTCTTC.